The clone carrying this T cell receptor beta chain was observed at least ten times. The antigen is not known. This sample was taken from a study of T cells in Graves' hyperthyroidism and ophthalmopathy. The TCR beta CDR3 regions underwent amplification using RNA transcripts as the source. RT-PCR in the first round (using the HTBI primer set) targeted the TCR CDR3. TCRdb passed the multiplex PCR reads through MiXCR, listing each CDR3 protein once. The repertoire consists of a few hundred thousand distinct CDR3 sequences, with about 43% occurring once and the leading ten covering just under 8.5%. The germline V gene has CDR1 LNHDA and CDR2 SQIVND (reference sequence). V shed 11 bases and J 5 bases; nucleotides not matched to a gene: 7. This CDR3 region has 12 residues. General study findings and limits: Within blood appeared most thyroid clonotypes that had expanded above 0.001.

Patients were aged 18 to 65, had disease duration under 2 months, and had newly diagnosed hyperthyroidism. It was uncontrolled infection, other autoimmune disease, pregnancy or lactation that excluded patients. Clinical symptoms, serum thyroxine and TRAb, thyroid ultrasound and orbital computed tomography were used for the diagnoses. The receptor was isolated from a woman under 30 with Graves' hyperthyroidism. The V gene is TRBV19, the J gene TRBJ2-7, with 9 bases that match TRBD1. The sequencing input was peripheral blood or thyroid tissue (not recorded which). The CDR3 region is CAAGTGMNEQYF. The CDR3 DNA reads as TGTGCCGCCGGGACAGGGATGAACGAGCAGTACTTC.